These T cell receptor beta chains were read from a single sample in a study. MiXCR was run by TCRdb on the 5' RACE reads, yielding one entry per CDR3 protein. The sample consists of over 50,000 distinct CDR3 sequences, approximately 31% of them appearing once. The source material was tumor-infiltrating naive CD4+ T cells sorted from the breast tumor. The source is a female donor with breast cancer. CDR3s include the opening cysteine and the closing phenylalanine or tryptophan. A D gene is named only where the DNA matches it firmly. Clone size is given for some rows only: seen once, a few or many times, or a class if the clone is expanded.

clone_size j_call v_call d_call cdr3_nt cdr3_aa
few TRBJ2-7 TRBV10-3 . TGTGCCATCAGTGAGGGAGGGAGAGACGAGCAGTACTTC CAISEGGRDEQYF
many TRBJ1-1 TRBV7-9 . TGTGCCAGCAGCTTCTCAGGGACTGAAGGGAGAGCTTTCTTT CASSFSGTEGRAFF
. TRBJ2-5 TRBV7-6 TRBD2 TGTGCCAGCAGCTTTGGGACTATCGGGGAGACCCAGTACTTC CASSFGTIGETQYF
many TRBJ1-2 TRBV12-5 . TGTGCTACCTCCCCGGACGGACTCGGCGGCTACACCTTC CATSPDGLGGYTF
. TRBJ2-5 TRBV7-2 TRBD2 TGTGCCAGCAGTCGAATAGCGGGAGGGGTGGAGACCCAGTACTTC CASSRIAGGVETQYF
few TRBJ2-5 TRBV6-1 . TGTGCCAGCCCCAGTCGGTTTTCAGAGACCCAGTACTTC CASPSRFSETQYF
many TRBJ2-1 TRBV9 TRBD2 TGTGCCAGCAGCGATACCGGGACTAGCGGGAGTTGGGGACGGGATGAGCAGTTCTTC CASSDTGTSGSWGRDEQFF
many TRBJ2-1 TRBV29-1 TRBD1 TGCAGCGTTTCAACAGGGGTCGATGAGCAGTTCTTC CSVSTGVDEQFF
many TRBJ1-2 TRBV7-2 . TGTGCCAGCAGCTTACAGGGTTGGAATGGCTACACCTTC CASSLQGWNGYTF
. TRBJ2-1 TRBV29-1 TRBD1 TGCAGCGTTGGTGACAGGGGGCTTTATGAGCAGTTCTTC CSVGDRGLYEQFF
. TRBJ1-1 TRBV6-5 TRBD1 TGTGCCAGCAGCTGGACAGGGAGGACTGAAGCTTTCTTT CASSWTGRTEAFF
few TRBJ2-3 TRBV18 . TGTGCCAGCTCACCACTAAGCGCAGATACGCAGTATTTT CASSPLSADTQYF
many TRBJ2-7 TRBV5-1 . TGCGCCAGCAGCCGGTTGGACCCGTCCTCCTGGTACGAGCAGTACTTC CASSRLDPSSWYEQYF
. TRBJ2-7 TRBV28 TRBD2 TGTGCCAGCAGCCCCGGACTAGCGGGAGTGGGGCAGTACTTC CASSPGLAGVGQYF
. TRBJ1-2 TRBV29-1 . TGCAGCGTTGACCCTACGACTACAGGGAATGGCTACACCTTC CSVDPTTTGNGYTF
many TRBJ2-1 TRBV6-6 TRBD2 TGTGCCAGTCTGACTAGCGACCTCTACAATGAGCAGTTCTTC CASLTSDLYNEQFF
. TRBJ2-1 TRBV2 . TGTGCCAGCAGTGGAAGAATTGGCAATGAGCAGTCCTTC CASSGRIGNEQSF
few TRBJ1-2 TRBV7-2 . TGTGCCAGCAGCTTGGCTCGGACCCTCTATGGCTACACCTTC CASSLARTLYGYTF
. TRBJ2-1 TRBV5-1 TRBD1 TGCGCCAGCAGCTCGCAGGGGGCGGATTACAATGAGCAGTTCTTC CASSSQGADYNEQFF
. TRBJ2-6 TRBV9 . TGTGCCAGCAGCGTAGTCGAGGGCAGCTCTGGGGCCAACGTCCTGACTTTC CASSVVEGSSGANVLTF
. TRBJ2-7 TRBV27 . TGTGCCAGCAGTTCACCGATCCGGGACAACTCCTACGAGCAGTACTTC CASSSPIRDNSYEQYF
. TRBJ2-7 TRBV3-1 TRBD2 TGTGCCAGCAGCCAGACTAGCGGGAGGGAAAAGCAGTACTTC CASSQTSGREKQYF
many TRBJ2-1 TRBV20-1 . TGCAGTGCTAGAGATTTTAGGTTAGCGGTACATGAGCAGTTCTTC CSARDFRLAVHEQFF
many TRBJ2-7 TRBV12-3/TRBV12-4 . TGTGCCAGCAGTCAACTAGAAGTCTACGAGCAGTACTTC CASSQLEVYEQYF
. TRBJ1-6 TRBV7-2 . TGTGCCAGCAGTTCCGTTAGATCACCCCTCCACTTT CASSSVRSPLHF
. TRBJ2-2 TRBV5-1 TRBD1 TGCGCCAGCAGCTCACAGGGGAGTACCGGGGAGCTGTTTTTT CASSSQGSTGELFF
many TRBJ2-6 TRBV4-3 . TGCGCCAGCAGCCAGACCGATTCTGGGGCCAACGTCCTGACTTTC CASSQTDSGANVLTF
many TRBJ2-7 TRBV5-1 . TGCGCCAGCAGCCCCAGGGAGTCTAACGAGCAGTACTTC CASSPRESNEQYF
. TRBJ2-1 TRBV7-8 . TGTGCCGCGAGGGGGACTACGAATTCCAATGAGCAGTTCTTC CAARGTTNSNEQFF
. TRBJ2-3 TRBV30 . TGTGCCTTCGGGGCTTATACGCAGTATTTT CAFGAYTQYF
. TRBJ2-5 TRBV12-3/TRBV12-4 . TGTGCCAGCAGAGACCTTCAACAAGAGACCCAGTACTTC CASRDLQQETQYF
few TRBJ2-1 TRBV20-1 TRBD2 TGCAGTGCTAGGGGCGGGAGCATCTCCTACAATGAGCAGTTCTTC CSARGGSISYNEQFF
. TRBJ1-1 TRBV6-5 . TGTGCCAGCAGTCATGGGGTGAACACTGAAGCTTTCTTT CASSHGVNTEAFF
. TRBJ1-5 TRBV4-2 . TGTGCCAGCAGCCAAGAATCCCATCAGCCCCAGCATTTT CASSQESHQPQHF
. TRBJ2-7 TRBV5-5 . TGTGCCAGCAGCTTGGCGAGATCCTACGAGCAGTACTTC CASSLARSYEQYF
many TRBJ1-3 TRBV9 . TGTGCCAGCAGCTTAAGAGGGTTCCCCGGAAACACCATATATTTT CASSLRGFPGNTIYF
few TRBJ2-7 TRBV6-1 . TGTGCCAGCAGACGGGACTTCTCCGGGTACGAGCAGTACTTC CASRRDFSGYEQYF
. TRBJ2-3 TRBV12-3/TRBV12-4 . TGTGCCAGCAGTTTAGCGCCTAGCACAGATACGCAGTATTTT CASSLAPSTDTQYF
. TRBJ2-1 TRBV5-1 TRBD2 TGCGCCAGCAGCCCCCTTCCTAGCGGGAGTTTGGGTAATGAGCAGTTCTTC CASSPLPSGSLGNEQFF
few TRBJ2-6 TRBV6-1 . TGTGCCAGCAGTGAAGCGCCTACCGCAGGGGCCAACGTCCTGACTTTC CASSEAPTAGANVLTF
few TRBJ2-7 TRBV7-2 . TGTGCCAGCAGCTTTCCGGGAAGGGACTACGAGCAGTACTTC CASSFPGRDYEQYF
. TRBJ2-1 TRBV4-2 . TGTGCCAGCAACCAAGAAGGCAATGAGCAGTTCTTC CASNQEGNEQFF
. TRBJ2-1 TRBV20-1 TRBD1 TGCAGTGCCGGGACAGGGGGCTACAATGAGCAGTTCTTC CSAGTGGYNEQFF